The 23 T cell receptor beta chains below come from one sample, sequenced in a study of T-cell memory formation after mild COVID-19. Via MiXCR, TCRdb re-called the 5' RACE reads, giving one row per CDR3 protein. Altogether roughly 220,000 distinct CDR3 sequences are present, over 7.5% being singletons, with the ten largest covering 3.5%. Source material: PBMCs or a T cell subset sorted from them (not recorded which). The source is a man aged 18 to 29 who had mild COVID-19 (a few samples of this study predate the infection). Cell type and time point are not known.

This clonotype occurred a few times. This chain uses TRBV11-2 with TRBJ2-2; TRBD2 agrees at 8 bases. The length of the CDR3 is 12 residues. The junction had 5 bases not matched to a gene; V was cut back by 10 bases and J by 7 bases. Germline V CDR1 and CDR2: SGHAT, FQNNGV. The chain's CDR3 is CATGGQDGELFF. In DNA, the CDR3 is TGTGCCACGGGGGGGCAAGACGGGGAGCTGTTTTTT.

Many counts were recorded for this clonotype. The chain has TRBV28 and TRBJ1-2, with D possibly TRBD1 on 5 matching bases. CDR1 and CDR2 from the germline V gene are MDHEN and SYDVKM. CDR3 length equals 16 residues. The ends were cut back, 2 bases at V and 4 bases at J, with 17 bases in the middle. The DNA for the CDR3 is TGTGCCAGCAGTTTAAACTCACTCAGGGTGCTCTATGGCTACACCTTC. Translated: CASSLNSLRVLYGYTF.

The table lists this clonotype with many counts. V gene TRBV6-1 combines with J gene TRBJ2-6, with TRBD1 identical over 9 bases. This CDR3 has 17 amino acids. Germline CDR1 is MNHNS and CDR2 is SASEGT. Trimming at V came to 6 bases and at J to 0 bases, leaving 6 bases not matched to a gene. The CDR3 spells CASSPGTGISGANVLTF. CDR3 coding DNA: TGTGCCAGCAGCCCCGGGACAGGGATCTCTGGGGCCAACGTCCTGACTTTC.

This clonotype turned up a few times. The V call is TRBV7-2, the J call TRBJ2-4, with D possibly being TRBD1 (6 bases). CDR3 length equals 16 residues. Germline lookup yields CDR1 SGHTA and CDR2 FQGNSA. V lost 0 bases, J lost 6 bases, and 15 bases lay in between. CDR3 sequence reads: CASSLAGVTGPNIQYF. The DNA for the CDR3 is TGTGCCAGCAGCTTAGCAGGGGTGACAGGCCCAAACATTCAGTACTTC. Together with reference TRBV7-2 and TRBJ2-4, the CDR3 gives the full variable domain: GAGVSQSPSNKVTEKGKDVELRCDPISGHTALYWYRQSLGQGLEFLIYFQGNSAPDKSGLPSDRFSAERTGGSVSTLTIQRTQQEDSAVYLCASSLAGVTGPNIQYFGAGTRLSVL.

This clonotype was seen ten or more times. The chain combines TRBV5-1 with TRBJ2-5; 13 bases map to TRBD2. V gave up 4 bases and J gave up 1 base; unmatched junction bases: 4. The germline V gene encodes CDR1 SGHRS and CDR2 YFSETQ. CDR3 length: 16 residues. The DNA of the CDR3 is TGCGCCAGCAGCAGACTAGCGGGGGGCCTCCAAGAGACCCAGTACTTC. Protein: CASSRLAGGLQETQYF.

This clonotype was detected many times. The chain carries TRBV4-1 and TRBJ1-1; D unclear. The V and J ends lost 5 bases and 5 bases respectively, with 12 bases between them. The CDR3 spans 13 residues. In germline, CDR1 is MGHRA, CDR2 YSYEKL. CDR3 sequence: CASSFARWTEAFF. Written as DNA, the CDR3 is TGCGCCAGCAGCTTCGCCAGGTGGACTGAAGCTTTCTTT.

This clonotype was detected ten times or more. V is TRBV15 and J is TRBJ2-7; 7 bases align to TRBD1. CDR3 size: 16 residues. The V and J ends lost 1 base and 2 bases, in that order; junction bases with no gene match: 8. Germline V gene data show CDR1 as LNHNV and CDR2 as YYDKDF (reference sequence). CDR3 amino acids: CATSRVRDSDAYEQYF. CDR3 in DNA: TGTGCCACCAGCAGAGTCCGGGACAGCGATGCCTACGAGCAGTACTTC.

The CDR3 DNA follows: TGCAGTGCTAGCCCAGGGCCTTACGAAAAACTGTTTTTT. The encoded protein is CSASPGPYEKLFF. The chain combines TRBV20-1 with TRBJ1-4, with a tentative D call TRBD1 (5 bases). The germline gives CDR1 DFQATT, CDR2 SNEGSKA (reference sequence). The V and J ends lost 3 bases and 8 bases respectively, with 13 bases between them. The CDR3 has 13 residues.

Ten or more counts support this clonotype. V gene TRBV10-2 combines with J gene TRBJ1-1; D remains ambiguous. Germline V CDR1 and CDR2: WSHSY, SAAADI. CDR3 size: 14 residues. Between the trimmed V and J ends, which lost 3 bases and 2 bases, there was a span of 10 bases. For the CDR3, the DNA is TGCGCCAGCAGTGACCCAGGAACAAACACTGAAGCTTTCTTT. Protein sequence: CASSDPGTNTEAFF.

This rearrangement joins TRBV20-1 to TRBJ2-3; the match to TRBD1 covers 10 bases. J gave up 4 bases and V 7 bases, and 5 bases lay outside the gene matches. This CDR3 has 13 residues. CDR1 is DFQATT and CDR2 is SNEGSKA in the germline V gene (reference sequence). CDR3 DNA sequence: TGCAGTGGGGACAGGGGATGGTCAGATACGCAGTATTTT. This translates into CSGDRGWSDTQYF.

J is TRBJ1-2 and V is TRBV4-1, with D perhaps matching TRBD1 (5 bases). V was trimmed by 3 bases and J by 2 bases, leaving 19 bases between them. This CDR3 has 17 residues. Germline CDR1 and CDR2: MGHRA and YSYEKL. CDR3 bases: TGCGCCAGCAGCCAGATACGGACGGGGCAGGTGAACTATGGCTACACCTTC. Its translation: CASSQIRTGQVNYGYTF.

This clonotype was found a few times. The chain links TRBV6-5 to TRBJ2-3; D perhaps matches TRBD1 (5 bases). The length of the CDR3 is 18 residues. Deletions cut 4 bases from V and 4 bases from J, with 24 bases between. The germline V gene encodes CDR1 MNHEY and CDR2 SVGAGI. The CDR3 nucleotides read TGTGCCAGCAGTTCCCGCCCCCGGCAGGGTGGATCCGCAGATACGCAGTATTTT. This codes for CASSSRPRQGGSADTQYF.

This clonotype occurred many times. The gene calls are TRBV5-1 and TRBJ2-2, with D possibly being TRBD2 (5 bases). Germline V gene data show CDR1 as SGHRS and CDR2 as YFSETQ. Trimming shortened V by 0 bases and J by 2 bases, and 8 bases separated the two germline ends. The CDR3 spans 15 residues. The DNA of the CDR3 is TGCGCCAGCAGCTTGGGTCGGGGAAACACCGGGGAGCTGTTTTTT. It specifies CASSLGRGNTGELFF.

Many counts were recorded for this clonotype. Compared with germline, one end of the junction differs, possibly owing to a read error. The chain uses TRBV7-7 and TRBJ2-4, with TRBD1 matching over 10 bases. This CDR3 is built from 13 residues. In germline, CDR1 is SSHAT, CDR2 FNYEAQ (reference sequence). CDR3 region: CASSFGTGDIQYF. The CDR3 nucleotides read TGTGCTAGCAGCTTCGGGACAGGGGACATTCAGTACTTC.

The chain uses TRBV28 and TRBJ1-2, with no clear D. The CDR3 is 14 amino acids. Germline CDR1 is MDHEN and CDR2 is SYDVKM. Between the trimmed V and J ends, which lost 5 bases and 4 bases, there was a span of 14 bases. For the CDR3, the DNA is TGTGCCAGCAGTCGAGGTAGGGCCATCTATGGCTACACCTTC. Residues: CASSRGRAIYGYTF.

The chain links TRBV6-5 to TRBJ1-1; no reliable D call. Germline V gene lookup returns CDR1 MNHEY and CDR2 SVGAGI. The CDR3 runs to 15 residues. Deletions cut 0 bases from V and 0 bases from J, with 8 bases between. As DNA, the CDR3 is TGTGCCAGCAGTTACTCAGCGGTTATGAACACTGAAGCTTTCTTT. Residues: CASSYSAVMNTEAFF.

This clonotype was recorded a few times. The chain carries TRBV5-1 and TRBJ2-7, with TRBD1 matching over 8 bases. This CDR3 is built from 16 residues. The V segment lost 4 bases and the J segment 1 base; nucleotides outside the gene matches: 10. Germline values: CDR1 SGHRS, CDR2 YFSETQ. This chain's CDR3 is CASSQREGTGSYEQYF. CDR3 nucleotide sequence: TGCGCCAGCAGCCAAAGAGAAGGGACAGGTTCCTACGAGCAGTACTTC.

This chain connects TRBV18 to TRBJ2-5; 9 bases are shared with TRBD1. CDR1 and CDR2 from the germline V gene are KGHSH and LQKENI. V was pared by 4 bases and J by 4 bases, with 7 bases of the junction left unmatched. CDR3 length equals 15 residues. The CDR3 spells CASSLSDRGSETQYF. The CDR3 DNA is TGTGCCAGCTCACTCTCGGACAGGGGCTCAGAGACCCAGTACTTC.

The chain combines TRBV5-4 with TRBJ2-3; 10 bases fit TRBD2. The CDR3 covers 17 residues. J lost 8 bases, V lost 5 bases, and 17 bases had no gene match. CDR1 and CDR2 from the germline V gene are SGHNT and YYREEE (reference sequence). DNA for the CDR3: TGTGCCAGCAGTCCACCGCTAGCGGGGGCAGATGCGGGTACGCAGTATTTT. Its protein is CASSPPLAGADAGTQYF. The whole variable domain, remainder taken from reference TRBV5-4 and TRBJ2-3, is ETGVTQSPTHLIKTRGQQVTLRCSSQSGHNTVSWYQQALGQGPQFIFQYYREEENGRGNFPPRFSGLQFPNYSSELNVNALELDDSALYLCASSPPLAGADAGTQYFGPGTRLTVL.

This clonotype was found many times. The rearrangement links TRBV12-3 or TRBV12-4 to TRBJ1-2; 11 bases are a match to TRBD1. V lost 5 bases and J lost 8; bases outside the gene matches: 4. The CDR3 is 13 residues long. CDR3 DNA sequence: TGTGCCAGCAGTCCCAGGACAGGGGGCGGCTACACCTTC. Amino acids: CASSPRTGGGYTF.

The chain combines TRBV9 with TRBJ2-5, with 10 bases that match TRBD2. The V gene end was trimmed by 4 bases and the J gene end by 1 base; junction bases not matched to a gene: 4. Per germline, CDR1 SGDLS and CDR2 YYNGEE. The CDR3 loop spans 15 amino acids. The DNA of the CDR3 is TGTGCCAGCAGCAAGGGACTAGCGTCCCAAGAGACCCAGTACTTC. This sequence encodes CASSKGLASQETQYF.

The chain couples TRBV30 to TRBJ2-1, with TRBD1 as a possible D gene (7 bases). Germline CDR1 GTSNPN, CDR2 SVGIG (reference sequence). The CDR3 spans 14 residues. V lost 5 bases and J 4 bases, leaving 15 bases between the germline ends. CDR3 amino acids: CAWSQGGPYNEQFF. CDR3 DNA: TGTGCCTGGTCTCAGGGGGGTCCTTACAATGAGCAGTTCTTC.

The table lists this clonotype with a few counts. The rearrangement joins TRBV30 to TRBJ1-6; D unresolved. Germline assignment: CDR1 GTSNPN and CDR2 SVGIG (reference sequence). CDR3 length: 14 residues. Trimming cost V 1 base and J 8 bases, with 12 bases left between them. This chain's CDR3 is CAWSDGGRDSPLHF. Written as DNA, the CDR3 is TGTGCCTGGAGTGATGGAGGGAGAGATTCACCCCTCCACTTT.